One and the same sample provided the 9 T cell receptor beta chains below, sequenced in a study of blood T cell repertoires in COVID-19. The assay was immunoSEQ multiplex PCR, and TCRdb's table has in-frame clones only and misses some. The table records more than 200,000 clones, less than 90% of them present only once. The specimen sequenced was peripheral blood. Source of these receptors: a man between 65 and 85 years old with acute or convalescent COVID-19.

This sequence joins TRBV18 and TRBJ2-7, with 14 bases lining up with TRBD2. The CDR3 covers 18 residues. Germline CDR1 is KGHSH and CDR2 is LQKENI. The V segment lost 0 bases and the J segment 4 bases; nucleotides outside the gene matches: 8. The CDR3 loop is CASSPPRLAGGPSYEQYF. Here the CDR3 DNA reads TGTGCCAGCTCACCACCAAGACTAGCGGGAGGGCCCTCTTACGAGCAGTACTTC.

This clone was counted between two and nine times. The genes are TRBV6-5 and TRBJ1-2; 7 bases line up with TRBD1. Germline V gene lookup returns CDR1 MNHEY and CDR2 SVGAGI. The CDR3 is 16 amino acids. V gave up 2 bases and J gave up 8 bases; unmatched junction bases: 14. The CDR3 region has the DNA TGTGCCAGCAGTTACGCAGGGGACAGCTCGCAGGAGGGCTACACCTTC. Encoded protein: CASSYAGDSSQEGYTF.

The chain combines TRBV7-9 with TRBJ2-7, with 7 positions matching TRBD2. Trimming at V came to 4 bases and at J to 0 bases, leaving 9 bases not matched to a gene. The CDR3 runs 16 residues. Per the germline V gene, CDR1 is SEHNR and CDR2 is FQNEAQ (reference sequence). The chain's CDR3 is CASSSGGAGVSYEQYF. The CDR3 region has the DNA TGTGCCAGCAGCTCCGGCGGGGCGGGAGTCTCCTACGAGCAGTACTTC.

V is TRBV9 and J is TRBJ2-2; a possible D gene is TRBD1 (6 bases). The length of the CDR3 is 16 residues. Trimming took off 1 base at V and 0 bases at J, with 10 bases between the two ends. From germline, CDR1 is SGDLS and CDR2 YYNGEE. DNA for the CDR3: TGTGCCAGCAGCGTACTGGGGACAACGAACACCGGGGAGCTGTTTTTT. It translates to CASSVLGTTNTGELFF.

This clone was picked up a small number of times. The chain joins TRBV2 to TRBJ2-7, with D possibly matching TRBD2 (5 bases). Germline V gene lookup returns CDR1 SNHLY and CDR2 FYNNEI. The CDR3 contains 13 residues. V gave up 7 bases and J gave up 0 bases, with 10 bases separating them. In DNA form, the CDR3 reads TGTGCCAGCATGAGGAGCGGCTCCTACGAGCAGTACTTC. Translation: CASMRSGSYEQYF.

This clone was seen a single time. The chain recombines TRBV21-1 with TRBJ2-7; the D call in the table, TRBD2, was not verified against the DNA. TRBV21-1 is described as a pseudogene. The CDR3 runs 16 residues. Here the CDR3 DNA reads TGTGCCAGCAGCAAGGGGTGGGCGGGAGTCCCCAACGAGCAGTACTTC. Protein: CASSKGWAGVPNEQYF.

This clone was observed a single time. CDR3 nucleotides: TGTGCCAGTAAACAGGACAGGTTCAACACTGAAGCTTTCTTT. It codes for CASKQDRFNTEAFF. The chain joins TRBV19 to TRBJ1-1, with 7 nucleotides matching TRBD1. The CDR3 covers 14 residues. The V gene end was trimmed by 7 bases and the J gene end by 2 bases; junction bases not matched to a gene: 7. Per germline, CDR1 LNHDA and CDR2 SQIVND (reference sequence).

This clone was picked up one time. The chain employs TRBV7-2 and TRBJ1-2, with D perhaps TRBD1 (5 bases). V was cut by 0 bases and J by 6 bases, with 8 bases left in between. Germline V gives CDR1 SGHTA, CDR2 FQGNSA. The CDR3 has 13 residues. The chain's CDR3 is CASSLASQDGYTF. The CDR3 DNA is TGTGCCAGCAGCTTAGCCTCACAGGATGGCTACACCTTC.

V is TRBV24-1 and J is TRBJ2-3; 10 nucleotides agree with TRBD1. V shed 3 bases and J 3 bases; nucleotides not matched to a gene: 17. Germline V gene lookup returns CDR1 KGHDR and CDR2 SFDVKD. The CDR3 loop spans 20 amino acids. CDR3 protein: CATSDIATGQGIVGTDTQYF. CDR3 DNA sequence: TGTGCCACCAGTGATATCGCCACGGGACAGGGGATAGTAGGGACAGATACGCAGTATTTT.